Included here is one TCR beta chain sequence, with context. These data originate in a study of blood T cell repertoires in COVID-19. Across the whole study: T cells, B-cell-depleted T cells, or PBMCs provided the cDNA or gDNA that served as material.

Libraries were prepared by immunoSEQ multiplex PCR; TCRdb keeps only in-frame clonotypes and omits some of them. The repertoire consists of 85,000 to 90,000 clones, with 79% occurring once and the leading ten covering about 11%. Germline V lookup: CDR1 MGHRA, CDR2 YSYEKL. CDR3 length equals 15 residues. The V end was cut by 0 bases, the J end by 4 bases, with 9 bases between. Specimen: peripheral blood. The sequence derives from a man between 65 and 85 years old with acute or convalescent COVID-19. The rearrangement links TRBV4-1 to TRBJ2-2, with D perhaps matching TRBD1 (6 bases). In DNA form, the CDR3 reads TGCGCCAGCAGCCAAGACCAGGGGAGCACCGGGGAGCTGTTTTTT. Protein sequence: CASSQDQGSTGELFF.